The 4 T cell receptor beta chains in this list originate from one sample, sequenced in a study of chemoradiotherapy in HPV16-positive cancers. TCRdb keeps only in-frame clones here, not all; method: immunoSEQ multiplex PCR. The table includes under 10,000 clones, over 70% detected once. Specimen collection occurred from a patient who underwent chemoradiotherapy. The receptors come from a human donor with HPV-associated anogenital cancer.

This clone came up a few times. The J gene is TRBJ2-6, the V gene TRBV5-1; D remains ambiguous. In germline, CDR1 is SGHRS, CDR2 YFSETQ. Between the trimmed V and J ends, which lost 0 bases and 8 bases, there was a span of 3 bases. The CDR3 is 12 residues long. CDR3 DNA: TGCGCCAGCAGCTTGGGTACCAACGTCCTGACTTTC. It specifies CASSLGTNVLTF.

As DNA, the CDR3 is TGTGCCAGCAGAGCACTAGGGCGGGAGACCCCCGGGGAGCTGTTTTTT. Encoded protein: CASRALGRETPGELFF. This sequence joins TRBV7-9 and TRBJ2-2; 7 bases map to TRBD2. Germline values: CDR1 SEHNR, CDR2 FQNEAQ (reference sequence). The CDR3 spans 16 residues. V lost 6 bases and J lost 6; bases outside the gene matches: 13.

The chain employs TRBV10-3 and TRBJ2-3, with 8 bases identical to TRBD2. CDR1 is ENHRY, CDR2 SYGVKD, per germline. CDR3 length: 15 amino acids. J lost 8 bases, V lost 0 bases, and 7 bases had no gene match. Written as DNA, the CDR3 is TGTGCCATCAGTGAGTCGGGGTCCAGCGGGGGTACGCAGTATTTT. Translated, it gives CAISESGSSGGTQYF.

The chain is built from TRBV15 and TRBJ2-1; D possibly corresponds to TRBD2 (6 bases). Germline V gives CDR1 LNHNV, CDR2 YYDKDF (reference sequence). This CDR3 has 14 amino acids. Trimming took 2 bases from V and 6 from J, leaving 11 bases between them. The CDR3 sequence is CATSRSGGVNEQFF. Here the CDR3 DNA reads TGTGCCACCAGCAGAAGTGGCGGGGTCAATGAGCAGTTCTTC.